This is a list of T cell receptor beta chains from one sample in a study of shared clonotypes between healthy human individuals. Data came from immunoSEQ multiplex PCR; TCRdb stores just in-frame clones and leaves some out. The repertoire has hundreds of thousands of clones, roughly 95% of them found once; the top ten carry roughly 0.1%. The source material was naive CD8+ T cells sorted from blood. These receptor sequences come from a woman under 40 in good health. Each CDR3 is given with its conserved first and last residue. Each record gives: D gene, V gene, J gene, clone size, CDR3 length, CDR3 protein, CDR3 DNA. A D gene is named only where the DNA matches it firmly. For some rows the clone size is stated as once, few or many, or as a class when expanded; others skip it.

D: TRBD2
V: TRBV4-1
J: TRBJ2-7
size: few
length: 15
CDR3: CASSQAASGRYEQYF
DNA: TGCGCCAGCAGCCAAGCGGCTAGCGGTAGGTACGAGCAGTACTTC

D: .
V: TRBV28
J: TRBJ1-4
size: .
length: 13
CDR3: CASSVAGGEKLFF
DNA: TGTGCCAGCAGCGTGGCGGGGGGGGAAAAACTGTTTTTT

D: TRBD2
V: TRBV6-6
J: TRBJ2-7
size: .
length: 14
CDR3: CASSYARSGGEQYF
DNA: TGTGCCAGCAGTTACGCGAGGTCGGGGGGGGAGCAGTACTTC

D: .
V: TRBV7-2
J: TRBJ2-2
size: .
length: 17
CDR3: CASSFHSLGTSTGELFF
DNA: TGTGCCAGCAGCTTTCATTCGCTGGGCACCTCCACCGGGGAGCTGTTTTTT

D: .
V: TRBV5-6
J: TRBJ2-7
size: .
length: 14
CDR3: CASSSDLKVYEQYF
DNA: TGTGCCAGCAGCTCGGACTTGAAGGTCTACGAGCAGTACTTC

D: .
V: TRBV4-1
J: TRBJ1-1
size: .
length: 17
CDR3: CASRQAFLGAGSTEAFF
DNA: TGCGCCAGCAGGCAAGCATTTTTGGGGGCGGGCAGCACTGAAGCTTTCTTT

D: .
V: TRBV15
J: TRBJ1-5
size: once
length: 14
CDR3: CATSRDGINQPQHF
DNA: TGTGCCACCAGCAGGGACGGGATTAATCAGCCCCAGCATTTT

D: .
V: TRBV27
J: TRBJ2-7
size: .
length: 15
CDR3: CASSPLRGRAYEQYF
DNA: TGTGCCAGCAGTCCGCTTAGGGGAAGGGCCTACGAGCAGTACTTC

D: .
V: TRBV4-1
J: TRBJ2-7
size: .
length: 12
CDR3: CASSDSSYEQYF
DNA: TGCGCCAGCAGCGATAGTTCCTACGAGCAGTACTTC

D: TRBD1
V: TRBV27
J: TRBJ1-1
size: .
length: 14
CDR3: CASSRGTGVTEAFF
DNA: TGTGCCAGCAGCCGAGGGACAGGGGTTACTGAAGCTTTCTTT

D: TRBD1
V: TRBV28
J: TRBJ2-5
size: .
length: 17
CDR3: CASSEILGTGLRETQYF
DNA: TGTGCCAGCAGTGAGATCCTGGGGACAGGTCTTAGGGAGACCCAGTACTTC

D: .
V: TRBV7-8
J: TRBJ1-1
size: .
length: 13
CDR3: CASSTRTDTEAFF
DNA: TGTGCCAGCAGCACCCGGACGGACACTGAAGCTTTCTTT

D: .
V: TRBV13
J: TRBJ2-7
size: .
length: 17
CDR3: CASSLGLEWQGDYEQYF
DNA: TGTGCCAGCAGCTTAGGCCTTGAGTGGCAGGGAGACTACGAGCAGTACTTC

D: .
V: TRBV6-1
J: TRBJ1-2
size: .
length: 15
CDR3: CASSASQGLGYGYTF
DNA: TGTGCCAGCAGTGCATCACAGGGCCTAGGCTATGGCTACACCTTC

D: TRBD2
V: TRBV14
J: TRBJ2-7
size: .
length: 13
CDR3: CASRTSGTAEQYF
DNA: TGTGCCAGCAGGACTAGCGGGACAGCAGAGCAGTACTTC

D: .
V: TRBV28
J: TRBJ2-7
size: once
length: 17
CDR3: CASRGRDFGGPGREQYF
DNA: TGTGCCAGCAGGGGTCGGGACTTTGGGGGCCCCGGTCGGGAGCAGTACTTC

D: .
V: TRBV28
J: TRBJ2-7
size: .
length: 13
CDR3: CASSWTGTYEQYF
DNA: TGTGCCAGCAGTTGGACCGGGACCTACGAGCAGTACTTC